This T cell receptor beta chain was obtained from a study of CD8 T cells in Susac syndrome. Germline lookup yields CDR1 SGHRS and CDR2 YFSETQ. Germline trimming cut 4 bases from V and 6 bases from J; bases unmatched to any gene: 9. CDR3 length equals 14 residues. An amount of RNA that ranged from roughly 0.45 to 1 ug was reverse transcribed with random hexamers. TCRdb used MiXCR to reprocess the immunoSEQ multiplex PCR reads, holding one entry per CDR3 protein. The table records 150,000 to 200,000 distinct CDR3 sequences, just under 95% of them present only once. TCR beta sequencing was performed on blood CD8+ and CD4+ T cells.

The gene calls are TRBV5-1 and TRBJ1-2, with TRBD1 identical over 7 bases. Sequencing input: CD4+ T cells from PBMCs. This clonotype was obtained from a human donor with Susac syndrome. The CDR3, as DNA: TGCGCCAGCAGCCCGTCTACAGGGGTCCATGGCTACACCTTC. Translation gives CASSPSTGVHGYTF. The whole variable domain, filled in from reference TRBV5-1 and TRBJ1-2, reads KAGVTQTPRYLIKTRGQQVTLSCSPISGHRSVSWYQQTPGQGLQFLFEYFSETQRNKGNFPGRFSGRQFSNSRSEMNVSTLELGDSALYLCASSPSTGVHGYTFGSGTRLTVV.